This T cell receptor (beta chain) appears in the sequencing data of a study of blood T cells in healthy people across ages. The CDR3 covers 17 residues. The V gene's germline CDR1 is SGHDN and CDR2 FVKESK. Germline trimming cut 0 bases from V and 10 bases from J; bases unmatched to any gene: 15. About this clonotype itself: The antigen is undetermined.

It was with a sample-barcoded 5' primer and a J-beta primer mix that a second PCR of about 7 to 12 cycles was run. Tagging of each cDNA molecule was performed by a template-switch adaptor with 12 random nucleotides. TCRdb redid the calling of the 5' RACE reads with MiXCR, one entry per CDR3 protein. Of 1.5 million to 2 million distinct CDR3 sequences listed, under 30% are singletons. Whole-study results and caveats: There were more naive CD4+ cells and higher diversity in long-lived donors than in aged donors. Estimates drawn from one million T cells were deemed to understate diversity. A roughly linear fall in TCR beta diversity per million T cells was seen with increasing age.

The chain recombines TRBV14 with TRBJ2-1, with 7 positions matching TRBD2. This receptor was obtained from a woman aged 30 to 39 in good health. Source material: blood. DNA of the CDR3: TGTGCCAGCAGCCAAGATAAGGGACTACTAACCGGCGGCGAGCAGTTCTTC. Its protein product is CASSQDKGLLTGGEQFF.